This T cell receptor beta chain was sequenced in a study of T cell changes during pregnancy in multiple sclerosis (dated by TCRdb to between 2019 and 2020). The study in broad terms: The study examined how the T cell repertoire changed over the course of pregnancy in women with multiple sclerosis.

Turning to this clone: Its antigen is not yet known. No base quality information exists; no much larger clone differs at one position.

Library preparation used the immunoSEQ multiplex PCR assay. What TCRdb holds here is the immuneACCESS table cut down to in-frame rearrangements. Part of the clones is not present; checked against another copy, under half of the missing clones reflect an unresolved V gene, and the others are unexplained. This sample is represented by some 57,000 clones; approximately 90% of them were singletons. The ten largest clonotypes hold 0.89% of the sample. Ends trimmed: V by 6 bases, J by 5 bases; bases unmatched to a gene: 6. The cysteine opens and the phenylalanine closes a CDR3 of 13 amino acids. The retained sequence is limited to the CDR3, 39 bases, with the frame set at the first base. The CDR1 and CDR2 encoded by the germline V gene (reference sequence) are GTSNPN and SVGIG.

The receptor comes from a female donor in good health, enrolled as a control in a pregnancy study. The sequence joins TRBV30 to TRBJ2-3, with 9 bases matching TRBD2. Specimen: peripheral blood, collected in the first trimester of pregnancy. The nucleotide sequence reads TGTGCCTGTAGCGGGGGTCCTGGAGATACGCAGTATTTT. This translates into CACSGGPGDTQYF.